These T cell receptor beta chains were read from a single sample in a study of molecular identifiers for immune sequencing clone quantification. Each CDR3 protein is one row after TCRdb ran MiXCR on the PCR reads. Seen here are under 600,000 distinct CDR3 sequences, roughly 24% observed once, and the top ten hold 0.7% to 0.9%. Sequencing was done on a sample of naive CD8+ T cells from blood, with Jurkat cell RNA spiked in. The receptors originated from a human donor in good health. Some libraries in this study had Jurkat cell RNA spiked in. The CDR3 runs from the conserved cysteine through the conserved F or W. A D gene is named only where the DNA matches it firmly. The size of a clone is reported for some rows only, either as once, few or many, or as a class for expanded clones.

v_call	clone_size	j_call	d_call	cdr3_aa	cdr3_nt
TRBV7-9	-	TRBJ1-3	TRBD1	CASRGQGSSGNTIYF	TGTGCCAGCAGGGGACAGGGAAGCTCTGGAAACACCATATATTTT
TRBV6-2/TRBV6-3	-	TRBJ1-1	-	CASSQQSPEAFF	TGTGCCAGCAGCCAACAGAGTCCTGAAGCTTTCTTC
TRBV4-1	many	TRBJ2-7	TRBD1	CASSQVDGTASYEQYF	TGCGCCAGCAGCCAAGTGGACGGGACAGCCTCCTACGAGCAGTACTTC
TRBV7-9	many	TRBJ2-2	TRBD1	CASSWDRANTGELFF	TGTGCCAGCAGCTGGGACAGGGCGAACACCGGGGAGCTGTTTTTT
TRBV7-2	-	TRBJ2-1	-	CASSLEAHPYNEQFF	TGTGCCAGCAGCTTAGAGGCCCACCCATACAATGAGCAGTTCTTC
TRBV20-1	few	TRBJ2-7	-	CSARGGQYYEQYF	TGCAGTGCTAGGGGGGGACAGTATTACGAGCAGTACTTC
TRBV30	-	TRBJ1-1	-	CAWKGEESFEAFF	TGTGCCTGGAAGGGCGAAGAATCTTTCGAAGCTTTCTTT
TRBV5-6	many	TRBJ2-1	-	CASSLASSLEQFF	TGTGCCAGCAGCTTGGCCTCTAGCCTAGAGCAGTTCTTC
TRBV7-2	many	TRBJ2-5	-	CASSSSWGLETQYF	TGTGCCAGCAGCTCCTCATGGGGGCTGGAGACCCAGTACTTC
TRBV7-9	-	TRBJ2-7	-	CASSLMISNEQYF	TGTGCCAGCAGCTTAATGATCTCTAACGAGCAGTACTTC
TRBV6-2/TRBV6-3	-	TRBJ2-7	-	CASSYPLDRDTYYEQYF	TGTGCCAGCAGTTACCCTTTGGACCGGGACACTTACTACGAGCAGTACTTC
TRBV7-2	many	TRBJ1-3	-	CASSFSEGNTIYF	TGTGCCAGCAGCTTTTCTGAAGGAAACACCATATATTTT